Listed here is a single T cell receptor beta chain. This clonotype was seen many times. The antigen it recognizes is unknown. No base-level quality is on record; no much larger clone is a single base apart. This specimen's time point label, per the study, means: newly diagnosed GD, antithyroid drugs for less than 3 months. For both TCR sequencing and RNA sequencing, RNA was extracted from PBMCs in TRIzol. The diagnosis of Graves' disease was made according to American Thyroid Association guidelines. Patients were recruited from an endocrinology department in Xi'an, China. Each patient gave 7 to 9.5 milliliters of peripheral blood, collected in an EDTA anticoagulant tube. Ficoll Paque Plus density gradient separation was used to isolate PBMCs, and no additional T cell sorting was done. An Agilent 2100 Bioanalyzer and agarose gel were used to assess RNA quality, and a NanoDrop 2000 was used to measure RNA concentration.

The protocol used for the library was multiplex PCR. TCRdb shows the sequencer as Illumina HiSeq 4000. TCR beta libraries were built with iRepertoire HTBI primers and Arm-PCR amplification of CDR3 regions. Before sequencing, the PCR products underwent gel purification. Regarding the original processing steps: Across samples, about 64 TRBV and over 11 TRBJ segments were identified and used for gene usage analysis of CDR3 amino acid clonotypes. COPE and FqMerger were used to merge filtered high-quality paired reads into contigs. BLAST was used to align contigs to IMGT TRBV, TRBD and TRBJ reference genes, with CDR3 defined following IMGT. Highly expanded clones were defined as clonotypes with a frequency above 0.1%. Shannon entropy was used to measure repertoire diversity, and the Gini coefficient was used to measure V-J evenness. Public clonotypes were defined as clonotypes shared by more than one individual. TCRdb reanalyzed the raw reads on its own, using fastp at Q25 for trimming and MiXCR for clone calling, and kept in-frame beta chains. Rows with one shared CDR3 protein collapse into an entry with the most common genes and DNA. TCRdb, rather than the study authors, made the V and J calls. This sample lists approximately 560,000 distinct CDR3 sequences; about 15% were detected once. The top ten clones comprise about 12% of the sample.

The data were obtained in a study of regulatory T cells in long-lasting Graves disease (dated by TCRdb to 2020 to 2022). For context, the study as a whole: Patients with newly diagnosed Graves' disease had been on antithyroid drugs for under 3 months. A total of approximately 35 samples underwent TCR sequencing: around 13 from persistent and roughly 20 from newly diagnosed Graves' disease patients. The study was conducted in China and was registered as a clinical trial. Peripheral blood TCR sequencing and RNA sequencing compared persistent Graves' disease patients with newly diagnosed Graves' disease patients. Here is what the overall study found, with its caveats: Sequencing and analysis were limited to the TCR beta chain. The authors acknowledged the small sample size as a limitation that may reduce accuracy. TRBV28, TRBJ1-2 and TRBJ2-5 were preferentially used in persistent disease, while TRBV20-1 and TRBJ2-1 were favored in newly diagnosed disease. Persistent patients shared more public clonotypes among themselves (2,741) than newly diagnosed patients did (approximately 970). Only peripheral blood was studied, because thyroid tissue, the primary lesion, was inaccessible. Persistent Graves' disease patients showed lower TCR Shannon entropy and fewer highly expanded clones than newly diagnosed patients, suggesting clonal expansion.

From the cysteine up to the phenylalanine, the CDR3 has a length of 16 residues. Only the CDR3 DNA stays, 48 bases, in frame from base 1. The germline V gene supplies CDR1 MNHEY and CDR2 SVGEGT. Relative to germline, V is missing 5 bases and J is missing 2 bases, with 9 bases of the junction outside any gene match. These data are also associated with another study on T cells in Graves' hyperthyroidism and ophthalmopathy. The second study, in turn, reports: Stable Graves' hyperthyroidism was defined as no progression to ophthalmopathy during 18 months of follow-up. The hyperthyroidism patients were between 18 and 65 years old and newly diagnosed, with a disease duration of less than 2 months. Any patient with an uncontrolled infection, another autoimmune disease, pregnancy or lactation was excluded. Diagnoses were based on clinical symptoms, serum thyroxine and TRAb, thyroid ultrasound and orbital computed tomography. A first-round RT-PCR of the TCR CDR3 used the HTBI primer set with the Qiagen OneStep RT-PCR kit. Blood samples also contained most of the expanded thyroid clonotypes (frequency above 0.001), which suggests that blood repertoires may reflect thyroid immune responses. Ophthalmopathy was separated from stable hyperthyroidism by a 13 V-J signature model, with over 85% sensitivity and approximately 84% specificity obtained in cross-validation and 80%/75% obtained in testing. During validation, the model predicted progression to ophthalmopathy a median of around 6 months ahead of onset, with just under 71% sensitivity and 72.22% specificity. A discovery cohort of approximately 97 patients, about 40 with Graves' ophthalmopathy and fewer than 65 with stable Graves' hyperthyroidism, was used to find distinguishing TCR V-J signatures. An independent validation cohort of under 20 hyperthyroidism patients and 17 patients who later progressed to ophthalmopathy tested prospective prediction of ophthalmopathy. For training and testing, the 100 or so patients in the discovery cohort were randomly divided in a 7:3 ratio. In addition, the study compared T-cell repertoires in thyroid tissue and in blood from about 6 Graves' hyperthyroidism patients. Once sampling was done, hyperthyroidism patients were given methimazole at a starting dose of 30 mg daily, whereas ophthalmopathy patients were given high-dose intravenous methylprednisolone. The libraries were constructed in a second round of multiplex PCR and then size-selected and purified. Paired-end sequencing of the libraries was performed with 100 bp reads on an Illumina HiSeq2000. SOAPnuke was used to process the raw data, throwing out any read that contained adapters or uncalled bases, had a mean Phred below 15, or lacked an exact constant-primer or identifier match. COPE v1.2.5 was used to merge high-quality paired reads, and clonotypes were defined as unique nucleotide sequences. MiTCR v1.1 was used to align the clonotypes against IMGT TRBV, TRBD and TRBJ reference segments. Analysis was restricted to V-J combinations with a frequency above 0.0001, which covered roughly 99% of repertoires. The TCS score was defined as the ratio of F50 (clonal expansion) to E x V (chaos), calculated using BLOSUM62-based TCRdist between CDR3 peptides within each V-J. Welch's t-statistics and random forest reduced roughly 500 V-J features to 13, which were used in a naive Bayes classifier (R e1071). No statistical method was used to fix the sample size in advance, and group allocation was not hidden from the investigators. According to the paper, TCR Vbeta CDR3 sequencing was carried out on approximately 140 peripheral blood samples, which came from 40 to 45 ophthalmopathy, around 74 hyperthyroidism and about 17 progressor patients.

The sequence was obtained from a man in his late teens or twenties with Graves disease. Donor details come from another sample of the same person, matched by shared clones. The sequence is built from TRBV6-2 or TRBV6-3 and TRBJ2-7, and TRBD2 aligns with 10 junction nucleotides. Sequencing used peripheral blood mononuclear cells (PBMCs), obtained at new diagnosis, from a patient treated with antithyroid drugs. The bases read TGTGCCAGCAGTGCTCTAGCGGGAGTGGGCACCTACGAGCAGTACTTC. The translation is CASSALAGVGTYEQYF.